The 27 T cell receptor beta chains presented below share a single source sample, sequenced in a study of shared clonotypes between healthy human individuals. This table comes from immunoSEQ multiplex PCR, and its TCRdb copy is limited to in-frame clones, with some not included. This sample has more than 600,000 clones, with 92% found just once. CD45RO negativity and positive selection for CCR7 defined naive CD8 cells, a population that excluded terminally differentiated effector memory CD45RA+ cells. The source material was naive CD8+ T cells sorted from blood. All receptors come from a man aged 30 to 39 in good health.

The V call is TRBV7-8, the J call TRBJ2-2; no definite D call. The CDR3 contains 11 residues. Germline CDR1 is SGHVS and CDR2 is FQNEAQ. The V end was cut by 2 bases, the J end by 7 bases, with 2 bases between. The CDR3 reads CASSLNGELFF. CDR3 DNA sequence: TGTGCCAGCAGCTTAAACGGGGAGCTGTTTTTT.

The rearrangement uses TRBV5-1 and TRBJ2-5; weak D call: TRBD1 (6 bases). Germline values: CDR1 SGHRS, CDR2 YFSETQ. This CDR3 is built from 15 residues. V was trimmed by 1 base and J by 1 base, leaving 11 bases between them. The CDR3 nucleotides read TGCGCCAGCAGCTTGTTCACCAGGGGCCAAGAGACCCAGTACTTC. As protein: CASSLFTRGQETQYF.

This chain uses TRBV7-9 with TRBJ2-7; unclear D gene. This CDR3 is built from 12 residues. Germline CDR1 reads SEHNR; CDR2 reads FQNEAQ (reference sequence). V lost 1 base to trimming and J lost 5 bases, with 6 bases between them. The CDR3: CASSLGANEQYF. CDR3 nucleotide sequence: TGTGCCAGCAGCTTAGGTGCGAACGAGCAGTACTTC.

Concerning this clone itself: One end of the junction does not line up with germline, which may come from a read error. The V gene is TRBV7-9, the J gene TRBJ2-3, with 8 bases that match TRBD2. Germline CDR1 is SEHNR and CDR2 is FQNEAQ (reference sequence). The CDR3 is 13 residues long. DNA for the CDR3: TGCGCCAGAGCGGGAGTGTTAACAGATACGCAGTATTTT. As protein: CARAGVLTDTQYF.

The chain has TRBV11-2 and TRBJ2-2; 14 bases fit TRBD2. J gave up 4 bases and V 5 bases, and 12 bases lay outside the gene matches. Germline values: CDR1 SGHAT, CDR2 FQNNGV. This CDR3 spans 19 amino acids. The chain's CDR3 is CASSLGLAGARESTGELFF. The CDR3, as DNA: TGTGCCAGCAGCCTGGGACTAGCGGGAGCAAGGGAAAGCACCGGGGAGCTGTTTTTT.

The sample holds a few counts of this clone. The chain is built from TRBV5-1 and TRBJ1-2; D is ambiguous. V lost 0 bases to trimming and J lost 8 bases, with 8 bases between them. CDR3 length: 12 amino acids. Germline V gene data show CDR1 as SGHRS and CDR2 as YFSETQ. The chain's CDR3 is CASSLEREGYTF. Written as DNA, the CDR3 is TGCGCCAGCAGCTTGGAACGAGAAGGCTACACCTTC.

The chain combines TRBV9 with TRBJ2-3; D is possibly TRBD2 (6 bases). The V end was cut by 3 bases, the J end by 0 bases, with 14 bases between. Germline loops: CDR1 SGDLS, CDR2 YYNGEE. The CDR3 covers 16 residues. CDR3 coding DNA: TGTGCCAGCAGCGCTAGACTAGATTCTAGCACAGATACGCAGTATTTT. It codes for CASSARLDSSTDTQYF.

This sequence joins TRBV7-2 and TRBJ2-7, with D perhaps matching TRBD2 (5 bases). Germline V gene sequence: CDR1 SGHTA, CDR2 FQGNSA. Between the trimmed V and J ends, which lost 3 bases and 0 bases, there was a span of 12 bases. The CDR3 totals 15 residues. For the CDR3, the DNA is TGTGCCAGCAGCTTCCCGGAGGCCAGCTCCTACGAGCAGTACTTC. It encodes CASSFPEASSYEQYF.

The chain combines TRBV21-1 with TRBJ2-7; TRBD1, as called in the table, went unchecked against the DNA. TRBV21-1 is designated a pseudogene. This CDR3 is 15 amino acids long. CDR3 sequence reads: CASSKEGVVAYEQYF. The CDR3 bases are TGTGCCAGCAGCAAAGAAGGGGTAGTGGCCTACGAGCAGTACTTC.

The chain recombines TRBV7-8 with TRBJ2-1; 12 bases line up with TRBD2. V lost 1 base, J lost 0 bases, and 16 bases stayed unmatched. Germline CDR1 and CDR2: SGHVS and FQNEAQ. This CDR3 spans 22 amino acids. The CDR3 DNA sequence: TGTGCCAGCAGCTTAGTTGTCCGGGTGGGGACTAGCGGGTGGAGCTCCTACAATGAGCAGTTCTTC. This sequence encodes CASSLVVRVGTSGWSSYNEQFF.

The V and J genes are TRBV11-2 and TRBJ2-7; D unresolved. Germline V gene sequence: CDR1 SGHAT, CDR2 FQNNGV. V was cut by 2 bases and J by 6 bases, with 5 bases left in between. The length of the CDR3 is 11 residues. The CDR3 protein is CASSLYGEQYF. CDR3 bases: TGTGCCAGCAGCTTATATGGCGAGCAGTACTTC.

The chain carries TRBV21-1 and TRBJ2-7; the tabulated D call, TRBD1, remains unverified against the DNA. TRBV21-1 is noted as a pseudogene. The CDR3 covers 13 residues. The CDR3 reads CASSLPDTYEQYF. The CDR3 nucleotides are TGTGCCAGCAGCCTCCCGGACACTTACGAGCAGTACTTC.

This rearrangement joins TRBV27 to TRBJ2-3, with D hard to call. The CDR3 length is 15 residues. V shed 4 bases and J shed 2 bases, with 13 bases lying between them. CDR1 MNHEY and CDR2 SMNVEV come from the germline V gene (reference sequence). CDR3 amino acids: CASSSLGLYTDTQYF. CDR3 in DNA: TGTGCCAGCAGTTCCCTGGGTCTTTACACAGATACGCAGTATTTT.

The V gene is TRBV27, the J gene TRBJ2-3; TRBD2 is a possible D gene (5 bases). CDR3 size: 11 residues. V shed 8 bases and J shed 5 bases, with 8 bases lying between them. CDR1 and CDR2 from the germline V gene are MNHEY and SMNVEV (reference sequence). DNA for the CDR3: TGTGCCAGCCGAGAGGGAGATACGCAGTATTTT. Protein: CASREGDTQYF.

The chain combines TRBV7-9 with TRBJ2-5; 11 positions agree with TRBD2. Germline V gene sequence: CDR1 SEHNR, CDR2 FQNEAQ (reference sequence). Trimming removed 1 base from V and 5 bases from J; junction bases left unmatched: 6. The CDR3 extends over 16 amino acids. The CDR3 reads CASSLGGLAGYETQYF. The DNA for the CDR3 is TGTGCCAGCAGCTTAGGCGGACTAGCGGGCTACGAGACCCAGTACTTC.

The V gene is TRBV10-3, the J gene TRBJ2-1; 11 bases align to TRBD1. Germline lookup yields CDR1 ENHRY and CDR2 SYGVKD. V trimming: 5 bases; J trimming: 8 bases; junction bases outside the gene matches: 8. The CDR3 runs 15 residues. The CDR3 bases are TGTGCCATCAGTTCCTTGGACAGGGGGCGCGATGAGCAGTTCTTC. Protein product: CAISSLDRGRDEQFF.

The table lists this clone with a count of one. The chain combines TRBV7-9 with TRBJ1-6; D might be TRBD1 (6 bases). V gave up 3 bases and J gave up 0 bases, with 12 bases separating them. Germline CDR1 SEHNR, CDR2 FQNEAQ (reference sequence). The CDR3 totals 17 residues. CDR3 bases: TGTGCCAGCAGCTTCACGGGGGGCGCCTCCTATAATTCACCCCTCCACTTT. It encodes CASSFTGGASYNSPLHF.

The V and J genes are TRBV5-1 and TRBJ2-2; perhaps D is TRBD1 or TRBD2 (5 bases each). The germline V gene encodes CDR1 SGHRS and CDR2 YFSETQ. The CDR3 sequence is 13 residues long. The V end lost 4 bases, the J end lost 5 bases, and 9 bases lay between the germline ends. The CDR3 region is CASSPGPTGELFF. The CDR3 region has the DNA TGCGCCAGCAGCCCGGGGCCTACCGGGGAGCTGTTTTTT.

Concerning this clone itself: The junction departs from the called germline gene at one end, perhaps through a read error. The chain has TRBV7-7 and TRBJ2-3, with 11 positions matching TRBD2. This CDR3 is built from 17 residues. Germline V CDR1 and CDR2: SSHAT, FNYEAQ (reference sequence). CDR3: CASSLGILAGGGDTQYF. The CDR3 DNA follows: TGTGCTAGCAGCTTAGGGATTCTAGCGGGAGGCGGAGATACGCAGTATTTT.

The chain joins TRBV29-1 to TRBJ2-2, with TRBD2 as a possible D gene (6 bases). Between the trimmed V and J ends, which lost 4 bases and 3 bases, there was a span of 9 bases. CDR3 length: 13 amino acids. Per germline, CDR1 SQVTM and CDR2 ANQGSEA. CDR3: CSVGVADTGELFF. The DNA of the CDR3 is TGCAGCGTTGGTGTAGCGGACACCGGGGAGCTGTTTTTT.

V is TRBV7-6 and J is TRBJ2-7; 7 nucleotides match TRBD2. Trimming at V came to 5 bases and at J to 4 bases, leaving 11 bases not matched to a gene. The CDR3 extends over 15 amino acids. The germline CDR1 and CDR2 sequences are SGHVS and FNYEAQ. The CDR3 region has the DNA TGTGCCAGCAGCCCAGAGGTAGGGCGGGGGTACGAGCAGTACTTC. As protein: CASSPEVGRGYEQYF.

The CDR3 is CASSNGGRIETQYF. The CDR3 DNA reads as TGTGCCAGCAGCAATGGGGGGCGGATAGAGACCCAGTACTTC. The gene calls are TRBV6-6 and TRBJ2-5; D is tentatively TRBD1 or TRBD2 (6 bases each). Trimming cost V 6 bases and J 4 bases, with 15 bases left between them. Per the germline V gene, CDR1 is MNHNY and CDR2 is SVGAGI (reference sequence). The CDR3 spans 14 residues.

This clone was found a few times. The chain employs TRBV27 and TRBJ2-2; D unclear. Germline V CDR1 and CDR2: MNHEY, SMNVEV (reference sequence). This CDR3 has 14 residues. V lost 4 bases and J 3 bases, leaving 9 bases between the germline ends. Written as DNA, the CDR3 is TGTGCCAGCAGTTCCGAGAGTTACACCGGGGAGCTGTTTTTT. This gives the protein CASSSESYTGELFF.

V is TRBV6-5 and J is TRBJ2-2, with D perhaps matching TRBD2 (5 bases). The CDR3 runs 16 residues. V was pared by 0 bases and J by 2 bases, with 10 bases between. Per the germline V gene, CDR1 is MNHEY and CDR2 is SVGAGI. The CDR3 sequence is CASSYSRAGNTGELFF. In nucleotides, the CDR3 is TGTGCCAGCAGTTACTCGAGGGCTGGAAACACCGGGGAGCTGTTTTTT.

The CDR3 region has the DNA TGTGCCAGCAGCTTAAGCGAGCAGTACTTC. Amino acid sequence: CASSLSEQYF. The rearrangement links TRBV7-9 to TRBJ2-7; D is ambiguous. The CDR3 runs to 10 residues. V was clipped by 2 bases and J by 6 bases, with 2 bases between them. The germline gives CDR1 SEHNR, CDR2 FQNEAQ (reference sequence).

This chain uses TRBV7-2 with TRBJ2-5; D gene ambiguous. Matching the DNA end better, TRBJ2-7 makes the J call doubtful. Germline V lookup: CDR1 SGHTA, CDR2 FQGNSA. This CDR3 has 13 amino acids. The CDR3 loop reads CASRHYPGYEQYF. In nucleotides, the CDR3 is TGTGCCAGCAGACATTACCCGGGCTACGAGCAGTACTTC.

Turning to this clone: Distinct nucleotide sequences in the sample also encode this CDR3. The V and J genes are TRBV27 and TRBJ2-7, with TRBD1 matching 9 bases. The length of the CDR3 is 14 residues. The trim removed 2 bases at V and 4 bases at J, leaving 3 bases unmatched. CDR1 and CDR2 from the germline V gene are MNHEY and SMNVEV (reference sequence). CDR3 loop: CASSLGQGTYEQYF. In nucleotides, the CDR3 is TGTGCCAGCAGTTTAGGACAGGGGACGTACGAGCAGTACTTC.